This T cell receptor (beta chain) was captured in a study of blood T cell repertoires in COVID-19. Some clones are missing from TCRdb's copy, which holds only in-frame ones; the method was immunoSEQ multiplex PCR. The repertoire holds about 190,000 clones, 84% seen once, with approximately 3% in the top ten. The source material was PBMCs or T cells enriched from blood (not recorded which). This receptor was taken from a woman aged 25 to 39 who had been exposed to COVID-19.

This chain's CDR3 is CASRKTGGLDNEQFF. For the CDR3, the DNA is TGTGCCAGCAGGAAGACAGGAGGCCTAGACAATGAGCAGTTCTTC. J is TRBJ2-1 and V is TRBV6-5, with a weak D call TRBD1 (6 bases). V was shortened by 6 bases and J by 5 bases, with 17 bases between the two germline ends. The CDR3 has 15 residues. Per germline, CDR1 MNHEY and CDR2 SVGAGI.